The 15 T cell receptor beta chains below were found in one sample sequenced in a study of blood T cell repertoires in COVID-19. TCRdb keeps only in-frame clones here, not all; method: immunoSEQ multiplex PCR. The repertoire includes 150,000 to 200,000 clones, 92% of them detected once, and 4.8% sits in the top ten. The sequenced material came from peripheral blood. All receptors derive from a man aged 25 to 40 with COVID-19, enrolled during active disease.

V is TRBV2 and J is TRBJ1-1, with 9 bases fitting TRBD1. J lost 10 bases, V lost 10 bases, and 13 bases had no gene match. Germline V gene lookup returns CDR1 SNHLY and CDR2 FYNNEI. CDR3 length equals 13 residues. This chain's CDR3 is CATQTDRGAAAFF. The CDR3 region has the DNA TGTGCCACTCAAACAGACAGGGGGGCGGCAGCTTTCTTT.

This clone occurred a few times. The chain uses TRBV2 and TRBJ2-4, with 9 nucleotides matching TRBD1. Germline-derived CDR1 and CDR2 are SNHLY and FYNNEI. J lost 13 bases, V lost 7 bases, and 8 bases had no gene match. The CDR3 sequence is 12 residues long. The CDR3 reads CASTGQGLGQYF. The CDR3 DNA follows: TGTGCCAGCACGGGACAGGGCTTGGGGCAGTACTTC.

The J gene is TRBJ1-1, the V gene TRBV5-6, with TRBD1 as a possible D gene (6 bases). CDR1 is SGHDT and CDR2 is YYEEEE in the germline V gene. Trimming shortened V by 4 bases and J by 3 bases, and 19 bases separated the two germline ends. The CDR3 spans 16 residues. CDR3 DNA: TGTGCCAGCAGCCCCGCCAGGGGCGCCCCCCACACTGAAGCTTTCTTT. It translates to CASSPARGAPHTEAFF.

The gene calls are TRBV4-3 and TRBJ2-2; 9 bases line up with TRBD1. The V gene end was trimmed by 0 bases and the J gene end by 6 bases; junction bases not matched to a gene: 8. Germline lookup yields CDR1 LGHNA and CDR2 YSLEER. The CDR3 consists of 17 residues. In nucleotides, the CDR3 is TGCGCCAGCAGCCAAGATACCAGGACAGGGGTGGCCGGGGAGCTGTTTTTT. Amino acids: CASSQDTRTGVAGELFF.

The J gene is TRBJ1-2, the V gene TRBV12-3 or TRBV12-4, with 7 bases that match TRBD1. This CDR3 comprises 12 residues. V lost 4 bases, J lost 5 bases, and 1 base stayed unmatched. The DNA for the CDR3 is TGTGCCAGCAGTTCACAGGGGTATGGCTACACCTTC. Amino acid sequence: CASSSQGYGYTF.

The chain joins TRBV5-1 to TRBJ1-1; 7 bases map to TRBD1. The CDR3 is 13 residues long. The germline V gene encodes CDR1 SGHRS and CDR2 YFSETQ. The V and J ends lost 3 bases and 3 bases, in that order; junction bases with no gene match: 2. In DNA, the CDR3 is TGCGCCAGCAGCTATACAGGGGACACTGAAGCTTTCTTT. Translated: CASSYTGDTEAFF. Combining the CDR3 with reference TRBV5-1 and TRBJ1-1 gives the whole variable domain KAGVTQTPRYLIKTRGQQVTLSCSPISGHRSVSWYQQTPGQGLQFLFEYFSETQRNKGNFPGRFSGRQFSNSRSEMNVSTLELGDSALYLCASSYTGDTEAFFGQGTRLTVV.

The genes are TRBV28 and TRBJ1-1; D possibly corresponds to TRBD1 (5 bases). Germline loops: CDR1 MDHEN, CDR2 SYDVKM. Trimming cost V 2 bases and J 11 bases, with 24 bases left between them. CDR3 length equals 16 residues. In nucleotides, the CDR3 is TGTGCCAGCAGTTTAATACGGGGAGGAGGGGATCCGTGCGCTTTCTTT. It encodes CASSLIRGGGDPCAFF.

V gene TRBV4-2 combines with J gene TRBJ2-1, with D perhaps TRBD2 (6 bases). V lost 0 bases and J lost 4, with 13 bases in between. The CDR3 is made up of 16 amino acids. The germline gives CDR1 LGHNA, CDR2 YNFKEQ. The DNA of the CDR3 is TGTGCCAGCAGCCAAGAGACTGGGGGGTTTTACAATGAGCAGTTCTTC. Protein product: CASSQETGGFYNEQFF.

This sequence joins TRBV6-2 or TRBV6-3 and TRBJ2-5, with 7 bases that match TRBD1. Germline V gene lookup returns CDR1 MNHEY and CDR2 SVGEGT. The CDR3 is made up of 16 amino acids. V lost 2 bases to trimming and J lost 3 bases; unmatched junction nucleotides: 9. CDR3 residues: CASSYDPWQGEETQYF. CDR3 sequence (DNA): TGTGCCAGCAGTTACGATCCTTGGCAGGGGGAAGAGACCCAGTACTTC.

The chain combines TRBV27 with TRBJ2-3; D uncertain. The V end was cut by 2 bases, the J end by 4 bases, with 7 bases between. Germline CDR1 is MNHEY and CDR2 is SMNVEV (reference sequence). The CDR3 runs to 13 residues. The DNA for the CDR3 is TGTGCCAGCAGTTTACTAGTCGCAGATACGCAGTATTTT. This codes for CASSLLVADTQYF.

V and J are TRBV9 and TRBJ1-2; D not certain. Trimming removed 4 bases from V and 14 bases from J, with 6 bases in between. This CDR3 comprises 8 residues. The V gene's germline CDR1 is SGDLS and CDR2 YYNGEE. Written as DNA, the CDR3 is TGTGCCAGCAGCCCCGGGACCTTC. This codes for CASSPGTF.

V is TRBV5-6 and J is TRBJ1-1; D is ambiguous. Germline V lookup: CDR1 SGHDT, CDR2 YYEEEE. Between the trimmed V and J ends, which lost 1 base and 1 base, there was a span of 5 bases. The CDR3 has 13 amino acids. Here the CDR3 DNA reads TGTGCCAGCAGCTTGTCACAGAACACTGAAGCTTTCTTT. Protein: CASSLSQNTEAFF.

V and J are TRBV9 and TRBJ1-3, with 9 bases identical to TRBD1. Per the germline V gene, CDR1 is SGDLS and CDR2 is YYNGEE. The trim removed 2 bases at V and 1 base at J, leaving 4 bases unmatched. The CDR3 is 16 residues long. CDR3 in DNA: TGTGCCAGCAGCGTCACAGGGGGCAGGTCTGGAAACACCATATATTTT. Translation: CASSVTGGRSGNTIYF.

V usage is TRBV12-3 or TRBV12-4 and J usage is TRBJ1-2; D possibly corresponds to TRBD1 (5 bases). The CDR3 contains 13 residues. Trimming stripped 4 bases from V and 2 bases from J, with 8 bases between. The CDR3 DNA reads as TGTGCCAGCAGTTCACAGGAGAACTATGGCTACACCTTC. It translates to CASSSQENYGYTF.

The CDR3 reads CASSLIGTLGEQYF. The CDR3 nucleotides read TGTGCCAGCAGCTTAATAGGGACTCTAGGCGAGCAGTACTTC. The chain recombines TRBV7-2 with TRBJ2-7; D possibly corresponds to TRBD2 (6 bases). The CDR3 runs 14 residues. The germline V gene has CDR1 SGHTA and CDR2 FQGNSA. V lost 2 bases to trimming and J lost 6 bases, with 14 bases between them.